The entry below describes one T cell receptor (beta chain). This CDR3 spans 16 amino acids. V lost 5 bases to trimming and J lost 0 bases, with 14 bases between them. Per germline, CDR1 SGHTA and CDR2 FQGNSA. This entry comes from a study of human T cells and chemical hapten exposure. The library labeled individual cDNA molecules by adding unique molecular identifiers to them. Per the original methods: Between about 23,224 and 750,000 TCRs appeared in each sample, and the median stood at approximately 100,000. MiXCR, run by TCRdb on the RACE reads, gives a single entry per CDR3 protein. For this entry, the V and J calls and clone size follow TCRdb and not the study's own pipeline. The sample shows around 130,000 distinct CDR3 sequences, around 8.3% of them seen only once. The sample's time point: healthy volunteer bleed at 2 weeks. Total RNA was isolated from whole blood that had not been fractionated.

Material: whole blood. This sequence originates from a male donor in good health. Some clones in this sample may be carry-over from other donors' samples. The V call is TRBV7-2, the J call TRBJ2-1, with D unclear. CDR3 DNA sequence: TGTGCCAGCAGCCTTCGCCAGACCCGCTCCTACAATGAGCAGTTCTTC. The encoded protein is CASSLRQTRSYNEQFF.